Shown below are 29 T cell receptor beta chains from a single sample sequenced in a study of early T cells in non-severe SARS-CoV-2 infection (dated by TCRdb to the early 2020s). The library was prepared using 5' RACE. Sequencing used a NextSeq 500. In-frame beta chains were kept once TCRdb had trimmed the public reads at Q25 with fastp and called clones with MiXCR. Here each entry gathers all rows of one CDR3 protein and keeps the most common genes and DNA. This sample lists about 61,000 distinct CDR3 sequences; about a tenth were detected once. The ten biggest clones cover around 1.8% of the sample. Sequencing was carried out using whole blood. These receptors all come from an adult who was a healthcare worker with PCR-confirmed SARS-CoV-2 infection or an uninfected control (not recorded which).

This clonotype occurred a few times. The rearrangement uses TRBV9 and TRBJ1-1; 8 nucleotides align to TRBD1. Trimming at V came to 3 bases and at J to 2 bases, leaving 6 bases not matched to a gene. CDR3 length: 15 residues. Germline-derived CDR1 and CDR2 are SGDLS and YYNGEE. The CDR3 spells CASSAQGVDNTEAFF. Written as DNA, the CDR3 is TGTGCCAGCAGCGCACAGGGGGTCGACAACACTGAAGCTTTCTTT.

This clonotype was observed at least ten times. The J gene is TRBJ2-1, the V gene TRBV29-1, with a tentative D call TRBD2 (6 bases). V was pared by 1 base and J by 10 bases, with 14 bases between. Germline V gene sequence: CDR1 SQVTM, CDR2 ANQGSEA. The CDR3 spans 13 residues. The CDR3 spells CSVEGPGSGEQFF. DNA for the CDR3: TGCAGCGTTGAAGGCCCAGGGAGCGGGGAGCAGTTCTTC.

J is TRBJ2-5 and V is TRBV7-9; D possibly matches TRBD1 or TRBD2 (5 bases each). Germline CDR1 and CDR2: SEHNR and FQNEAQ (reference sequence). V shed 2 bases and J shed 5 bases, with 6 bases lying between them. The CDR3 is made up of 12 amino acids. CDR3 in amino acids: CASSLRGETQYF. CDR3 nucleotides: TGTGCCAGCAGCTTACGGGGCGAGACCCAGTACTTC. Full variable domain (missing parts from reference TRBV7-9 and TRBJ2-5): DTGVSQNPRHKITKRGQNVTFRCDPISEHNRLYWYRQTLGQGPEFLTYFQNEAQLEKSRLLSDRFSAERPKGSFSTLEIQRTEQGDSAMYLCASSLRGETQYFGPGTRLLVL.

The rearrangement links TRBV7-8 to TRBJ2-1; tentative D call: TRBD1 (6 bases). Germline CDR1 reads SGHVS; CDR2 reads FQNEAQ. The CDR3 spans 13 residues. Trimming removed 5 bases from V and 10 bases from J, with 15 bases in between. DNA of the CDR3: TGTGCCAGCAGCCGGAACCCCCAGGGGGAGCAGTTCTTC. Translated, it gives CASSRNPQGEQFF. The complete variable domain, with remaining parts taken from reference TRBV7-8 and TRBJ2-1, reads GAGVSQSPRYKVAKRGQDVALRCDPISGHVSLFWYQQALGQGPEFLTYFQNEAQLDKSGLPSDRFFAERPEGSVSTLKIQRTQQEDSAVYLCASSRNPQGEQFFGPGTRLTVL.

This clonotype has just a few counts. The gene calls are TRBV7-2 and TRBJ2-5, with 9 bases lining up with TRBD2. This CDR3 has 14 residues. V shed 5 bases and J 4 bases; nucleotides not matched to a gene: 5. The germline V gene encodes CDR1 SGHTA and CDR2 FQGNSA. The DNA for the CDR3 is TGTGCCAGCAGCCGCGGGGGGGCGGGAGAGACCCAGTACTTC. This codes for CASSRGGAGETQYF.

At least ten counts were recorded for this clonotype. CDR3 in amino acids: CASSLERGPDTQYF. The CDR3, as DNA: TGTGCCAGCAGCCTGGAGAGGGGGCCCGATACGCAGTATTTT. V gene TRBV7-2 combines with J gene TRBJ2-3; 7 nucleotides line up with TRBD1. The CDR3 has 14 residues. Germline trimming cut 5 bases from V and 6 bases from J; bases unmatched to any gene: 8. Germline V gives CDR1 SGHTA, CDR2 FQGNSA.

Many counts were recorded for this clonotype. This chain joins TRBV7-3 and TRBJ2-7, with a weak D call TRBD1 (5 bases). Germline CDR1 and CDR2: SGHTA and FQGTGA. Trimming shortened V by 4 bases and J by 2 bases, and 9 bases separated the two germline ends. The CDR3 is 13 amino acids. CDR3 residues: CASSSGPTYEQYF. The CDR3 DNA reads TGTGCCAGCAGCTCAGGGCCCACCTACGAGCAGTACTTC.

This clonotype was detected ten times or more. The rearrangement links TRBV5-6 to TRBJ1-2; D is unclear. The CDR3 has 13 residues. Trimming left V 4 bases short and J 4 bases short, with 11 bases between. CDR1 is SGHDT and CDR2 is YYEEEE in the germline V gene. The CDR3 reads CASSNVEGYGYTF. The CDR3 DNA reads as TGTGCCAGCAGCAACGTAGAGGGCTATGGCTACACCTTC.

This clonotype was counted between two and nine times. This chain links TRBV20-1 with TRBJ1-1, with TRBD1 matching 10 bases. CDR1 and CDR2 from the germline V gene are DFQATT and SNEGSKA (reference sequence). This CDR3 spans 17 amino acids. The V and J ends lost 1 base and 1 base, in that order; junction bases with no gene match: 9. Here the CDR3 reads CSARVFDRGPGNTEAFF. CDR3 bases: TGCAGTGCTAGAGTTTTTGACAGGGGGCCTGGGAACACTGAAGCTTTCTTT.

The genes are TRBV29-1 and TRBJ2-5; unclear D gene. The CDR3 consists of 11 residues. Trimming removed 8 bases at V and 4 bases at J, with 11 bases between. Germline V lookup: CDR1 SQVTM, CDR2 ANQGSEA. CDR3 residues: CSQLRGETQYF. The DNA for the CDR3 is TGCAGCCAACTCAGAGGAGAGACCCAGTACTTC.

This clonotype has just a few counts. The V call is TRBV5-4, the J call TRBJ2-1, with 7 nucleotides matching TRBD2. The CDR3 length is 11 residues. CDR1 and CDR2 from the germline V gene are SGHNT and YYREEE (reference sequence). With 8 bases clipped from V and 9 bases from J, the junction kept 5 bases outside the gene matches. In nucleotides, the CDR3 is TGTGCCAGACGGGGGGAGGGTGAGCAGTTCTTC. Protein sequence: CARRGEGEQFF.

The table lists this clonotype with many counts. The chain is built from TRBV7-2 and TRBJ1-6; TRBD1 agrees at 7 bases. This CDR3 is 16 amino acids long. CDR1 and CDR2 from the germline V gene are SGHTA and FQGNSA. Unmatched junction bases numbered 6, after V lost 2 bases and J lost 5 bases. The CDR3 region has the DNA TGTGCCAGCAGCTTATTCGGGACAGAGAATAATTCACCCCTCCACTTT. Translating it yields CASSLFGTENNSPLHF.

This clonotype occurred a few times. The chain carries TRBV11-2 and TRBJ2-7; D might be TRBD1 (6 bases). In germline, CDR1 is SGHAT, CDR2 FQNNGV. Deletions cut 0 bases from V and 5 bases from J, with 14 bases between. This CDR3 is built from 15 residues. The CDR3 reads CASSLDGRGNDEQYF. CDR3 bases: TGTGCCAGCAGCTTAGATGGCAGGGGTAACGACGAGCAGTACTTC.

This clonotype was seen repeatedly, ten times or more. V and J are TRBV18 and TRBJ1-1; 8 bases align to TRBD1. CDR3 length: 15 residues. The V gene's germline CDR1 is KGHSH and CDR2 LQKENI. J lost 1 base, V lost 3 bases, and 4 bases had no gene match. CDR3 sequence (DNA): TGTGCCAGCTCACCTGGACAGGGCGGGAACACTGAAGCTTTCTTT. Translation: CASSPGQGGNTEAFF.

In this sample, this clonotype turned up many times. The rearrangement uses TRBV20-1 and TRBJ1-1, with TRBD1 as a possible D gene (6 bases). The CDR3 is 15 amino acids. The germline V gene has CDR1 DFQATT and CDR2 SNEGSKA (reference sequence). V lost 4 bases and J lost 3, with 18 bases in between. DNA for the CDR3: TGCAGTGCTAAGACCTACAGGGTGTTGGACACTGAAGCTTTCTTT. Amino acids: CSAKTYRVLDTEAFF.

The chain links TRBV20-1 to TRBJ1-1; 7 bases line up with TRBD1. The CDR3 consists of 13 residues. The ends lost 4 bases at V and 8 bases at J; junction bases unmatched: 10. Germline V gives CDR1 DFQATT, CDR2 SNEGSKA (reference sequence). The CDR3 region has the DNA TGCAGTGCTAACGGACCTACAGGGGACGAAGCTTTCTTT. Translated: CSANGPTGDEAFF.

This clonotype was found many times. The chain couples TRBV20-1 to TRBJ1-3; 7 bases align to TRBD1. Per the germline V gene, CDR1 is DFQATT and CDR2 is SNEGSKA (reference sequence). V dropped 0 bases and J dropped 11; count of bases not matched to a gene: 10. This CDR3 has 14 amino acids. This chain's CDR3 is CSARDKATGSPIYF. The CDR3 bases are TGCAGTGCTAGAGATAAGGCGACAGGGAGCCCCATATATTTT.

This chain links TRBV2 with TRBJ2-2; D unresolved. The V end lost 7 bases, the J end lost 1 base, and 4 bases lay between the germline ends. The CDR3 extends over 12 amino acids. Germline CDR1 and CDR2: SNHLY and FYNNEI. CDR3 residues: CASTKNTGELFF. For the CDR3, the DNA is TGTGCCAGCACTAAGAACACCGGGGAGCTGTTTTTT.

This chain uses TRBV7-8 with TRBJ1-2; 7 bases align to TRBD1. Trimming at V came to 0 bases and at J to 3 bases, leaving 1 base not matched to a gene. CDR3 length: 14 residues. Germline values: CDR1 SGHVS, CDR2 FQNEAQ. As DNA, the CDR3 is TGTGCCAGCAGCTTAGCCGGACAGGACTATGGCTACACCTTC. Translation gives CASSLAGQDYGYTF.

This clonotype was detected ten times or more. The rearrangement links TRBV5-1 to TRBJ1-1; 8 nucleotides match TRBD1. CDR3 length equals 13 residues. Germline CDR1 and CDR2: SGHRS and YFSETQ. The trim removed 3 bases at V and 11 bases at J, leaving 9 bases unmatched. CDR3 region: CASSWQGAGEAFF. The CDR3, as DNA: TGCGCCAGCAGCTGGCAGGGGGCGGGTGAGGCTTTCTTT.

The chain recombines TRBV6-4 with TRBJ1-2, with D uncertain. Germline assignment: CDR1 MRHNA and CDR2 SNTAGT. The CDR3 loop spans 11 amino acids. Trimming pared 2 bases from V and 8 bases from J, leaving 6 bases between. The CDR3 region is CASSDLYGYTF. The CDR3 nucleotides are TGTGCCAGCAGTGACCTATACGGCTACACCTTC.

This clonotype was seen ten or more times. The chain is built from TRBV6-5 and TRBJ2-3; D possibly corresponds to TRBD2 (6 bases). Trimming removed 5 bases at V and 4 bases at J, with 19 bases between. The length of the CDR3 is 16 residues. Germline V CDR1 and CDR2: MNHEY, SVGAGI. This chain's CDR3 is CASSTIGGYVPDTQYF. CDR3 nucleotides: TGTGCCAGCAGTACTATCGGGGGTTATGTGCCAGATACGCAGTATTTT.

This clonotype was seen repeatedly, ten times or more. The chain carries TRBV19 and TRBJ1-5, with 10 nucleotides matching TRBD1. The V segment lost 9 bases and the J segment 0 bases; nucleotides outside the gene matches: 5. Germline CDR1 and CDR2: LNHDA and SQIVND (reference sequence). The CDR3 contains 15 residues. The CDR3 reads CASDRGRNSNQPQHF. The CDR3 nucleotides are TGTGCCAGCGACAGGGGGCGGAATAGCAATCAGCCCCAGCATTTT.

This clonotype was detected ten times or more. This chain connects TRBV7-2 to TRBJ2-7; TRBD2 agrees at 7 bases. The V segment lost 5 bases and the J segment 4 bases; nucleotides outside the gene matches: 11. CDR1 is SGHTA and CDR2 is FQGNSA in the germline V gene. The CDR3 length is 15 residues. The CDR3: CASSPAGTNPYEQYF. Written as DNA, the CDR3 is TGTGCCAGCAGCCCGGCGGGGACTAACCCTTACGAGCAGTACTTC. Full variable domain (missing parts from reference TRBV7-2 and TRBJ2-7): GAGVSQSPSNKVTEKGKDVELRCDPISGHTALYWYRQSLGQGLEFLIYFQGNSAPDKSGLPSDRFSAERTGGSVSTLTIQRTQQEDSAVYLCASSPAGTNPYEQYFGPGTRLTVT.

This clonotype was counted many times. The chain links TRBV12-5 to TRBJ2-5; no reliable D call. V lost 4 bases and J lost 1, with 13 bases in between. In germline, CDR1 is LGHNT, CDR2 FRNRAP. The CDR3 loop spans 15 amino acids. The CDR3 loop is CASGSGRVVQETQYF. Written as DNA, the CDR3 is TGTGCTAGTGGTTCTGGACGGGTAGTCCAAGAGACCCAGTACTTC.

This clonotype was counted between two and nine times. The chain combines TRBV5-3 with TRBJ1-1; D unresolved. TRBV5-3 has ORF status, its function being uncertain. This CDR3 region has 16 residues. The V gene lost 5 bases and the J gene lost 4 bases, with 21 bases spanning the gap. The CDR3 reads CARRCLAPAEVTEAFF. The CDR3, as DNA: TGTGCCAGAAGGTGTTTGGCGCCAGCGGAGGTCACTGAAGCTTTCTTT.

The chain recombines TRBV29-1 with TRBJ2-7, with 7 bases fitting TRBD1. Germline assignment: CDR1 SQVTM and CDR2 ANQGSEA. CDR3 length: 13 amino acids. The J segment lost 5 bases and the V segment lost 5 bases, leaving 9 bases of the junction unmatched. The CDR3 coding sequence is TGCAGCGTTAGGACAGGTTCCCTCCACGAGCAGTACTTC. This gives the protein CSVRTGSLHEQYF.

This clonotype was found many times. V and J are TRBV20-1 and TRBJ1-5; D not certain. The CDR3 runs 14 residues. CDR1 is DFQATT, CDR2 SNEGSKA, per germline (reference sequence). Trimming removed 6 bases at V and 5 bases at J, with 17 bases between. The CDR3 DNA reads as TGCAGTGCCCGTTTAGTAGAAGGCCATCAGCCCCAGCATTTT. Amino acid sequence: CSARLVEGHQPQHF.

The chain couples TRBV28 to TRBJ2-7, with 7 nucleotides matching TRBD1. In germline, CDR1 is MDHEN, CDR2 SYDVKM. Unmatched junction bases numbered 10, after V lost 7 bases and J lost 1 base. The length of the CDR3 is 15 residues. The CDR3 loop reads CASKLGATGSYEQYF. CDR3 DNA: TGTGCCAGCAAGCTAGGGGCGACAGGGTCCTACGAGCAGTACTTC.